Included here is one T cell receptor (beta chain) sequence, with context. Source study methods: How many nucleated cells were present was estimated from reference gene primer amplification. Some clones are missing from TCRdb's copy, which holds only in-frame ones; the method was immunoSEQ multiplex PCR. That table is the source of V, J and clone size, and D and trimming were worked out from the DNA. The repertoire includes 95,000 to 150,000 clones, around 83% of them detected once, and nearly 4% sits in the top ten. The germline gives CDR1 SGHVS, CDR2 FQNEAQ. This CDR3 spans 15 amino acids. With 5 bases removed from V and 0 bases from J, the gap between germline ends came to 11 bases. This entry is derived from a study of blood T cell repertoires in COVID-19.

Source material: PBMCs or T cells enriched from blood (not recorded which). The gene calls are TRBV7-8 and TRBJ1-5, with D possibly being TRBD1 (6 bases). This receptor was taken from a woman in her twenties or thirties who had recovered from COVID-19. The CDR3 sequence: CASSRTVRSNQPQHF. The CDR3 nucleotides read TGTGCCAGCAGCAGGACAGTGCGTAGCAATCAGCCCCAGCATTTT.